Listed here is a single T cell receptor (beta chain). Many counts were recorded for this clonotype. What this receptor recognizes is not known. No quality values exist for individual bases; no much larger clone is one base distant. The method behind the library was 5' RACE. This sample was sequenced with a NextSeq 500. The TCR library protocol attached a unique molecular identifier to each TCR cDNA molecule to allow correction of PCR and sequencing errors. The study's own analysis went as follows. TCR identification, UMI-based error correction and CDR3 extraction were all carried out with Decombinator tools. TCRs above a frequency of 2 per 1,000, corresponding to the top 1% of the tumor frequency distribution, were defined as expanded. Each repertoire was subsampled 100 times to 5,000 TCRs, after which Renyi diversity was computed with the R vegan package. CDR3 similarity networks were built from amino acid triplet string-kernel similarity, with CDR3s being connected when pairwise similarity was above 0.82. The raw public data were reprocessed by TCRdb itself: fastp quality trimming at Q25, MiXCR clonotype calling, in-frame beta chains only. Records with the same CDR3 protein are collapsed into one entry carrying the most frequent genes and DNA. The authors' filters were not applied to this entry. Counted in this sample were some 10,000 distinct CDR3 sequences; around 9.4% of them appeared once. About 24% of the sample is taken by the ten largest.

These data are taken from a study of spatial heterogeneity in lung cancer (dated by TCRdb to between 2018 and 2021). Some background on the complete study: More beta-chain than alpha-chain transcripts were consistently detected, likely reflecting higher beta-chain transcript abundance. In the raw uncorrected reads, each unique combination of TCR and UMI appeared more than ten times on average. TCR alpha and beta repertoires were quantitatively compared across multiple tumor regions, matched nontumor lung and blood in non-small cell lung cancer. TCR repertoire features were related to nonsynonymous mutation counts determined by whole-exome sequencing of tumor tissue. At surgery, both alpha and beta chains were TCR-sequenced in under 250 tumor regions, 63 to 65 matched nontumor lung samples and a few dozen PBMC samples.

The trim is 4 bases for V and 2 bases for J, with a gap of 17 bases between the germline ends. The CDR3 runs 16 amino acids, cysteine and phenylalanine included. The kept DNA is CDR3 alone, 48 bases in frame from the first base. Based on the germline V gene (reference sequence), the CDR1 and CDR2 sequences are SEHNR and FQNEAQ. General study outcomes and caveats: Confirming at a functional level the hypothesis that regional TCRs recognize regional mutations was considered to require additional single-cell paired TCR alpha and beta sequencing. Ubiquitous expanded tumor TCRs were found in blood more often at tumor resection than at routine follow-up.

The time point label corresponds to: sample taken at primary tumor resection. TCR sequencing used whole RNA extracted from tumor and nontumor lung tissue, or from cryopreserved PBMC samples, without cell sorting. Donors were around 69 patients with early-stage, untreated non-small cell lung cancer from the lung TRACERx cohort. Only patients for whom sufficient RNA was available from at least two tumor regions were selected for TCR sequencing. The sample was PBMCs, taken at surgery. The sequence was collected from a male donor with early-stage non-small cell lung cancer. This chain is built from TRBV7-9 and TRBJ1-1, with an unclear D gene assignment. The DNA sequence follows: TGTGCCAGCAGCTCTCCTGTCTCGGGGTCCAACACTGAAGCTTTCTTT. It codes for CASSSPVSGSNTEAFF.